Listed below are T cell receptor beta chains from one sample, sequenced in a study of blood T cell repertoires in COVID-19. Method: immunoSEQ multiplex PCR; TCRdb's copy keeps in-frame clones and lacks some. Among 140,000 to 150,000 clones listed, 75% to 90% were seen once. Input material: peripheral blood. These receptor sequences come from a man between 18 and 35 years old with COVID-19, enrolled during active disease. CDR3s include the opening cysteine and the closing phenylalanine or tryptophan. D genes are given only for firm matches. Not all rows give a size; the values are once, few, many and, for expanded clones, a class.

TGTGCCAGCAGCGGAGTCACAGATACGCAGTATTTT,CASSGVTDTQYF,12,TRBJ2-3,.,TRBV2,.
TGTGCCAGCAGCTTGGCGCTAGCGGGAGGTTATGAGCAGTTCTTC,CASSLALAGGYEQFF,15,TRBJ2-1,TRBD2,TRBV5-8,.
TGCAGTGGCCAATTGGGCGATACGCAGTATTTT,CSGQLGDTQYF,11,TRBJ2-3,.,TRBV20-1,.
TGTGCCAGCAGTGAATCTCCAGGAAGCTCCTACGAGCAGTACTTC,CASSESPGSSYEQYF,15,TRBJ2-7,.,TRBV6-1,.
TGTGCCAGTAGTATAGTCGGGGGAGCCACTGAAGCTTTCTTT,CASSIVGGATEAFF,14,TRBJ1-1,.,TRBV19,once
TGCAGCGCCGTTAGCGGGAGAACCGAAGTGGCAGATACGCAGTATTTT,CSAVSGRTEVADTQYF,16,TRBJ2-3,TRBD2,TRBV29-1,.
TGTGCCAGTAGTATGCTTCGACAGGGTTACGAAAAACTGCTTTTT,CASSMLRQGYEKLLF,15,TRBJ1-4,TRBD1,TRBV19,.
TGTGCCAGCAGTTACGGAAGCGGGAGATATGAGCAGTTCTTC,CASSYGSGRYEQFF,14,TRBJ2-1,TRBD2,TRBV6-2/TRBV6-3,.
TGTGCCAGCAGCTTGGAAGGCGTGGGACAGGTCCTAGCCAAAAACATTCAGTACTTC,CASSLEGVGQVLAKNIQYF,19,TRBJ2-4,TRBD1,TRBV5-4,.
TGTGCCAGTGAACCGCAGGGGGCGGCGGACTCTGAAGCTTTCTTT,CASEPQGAADSEAFF,15,TRBJ1-1,TRBD1,TRBV19,.
TGTGCCAGCAGCTTAGGTTGGGGGTTGGCAGGGGGCAGGAAGGGAACTGAAGCTTTCTTT,CASSLGWGLAGGRKGTEAFF,20,TRBJ1-1,TRBD1,TRBV13,once
TGTGCCAGCAGTTACAGCCGGGACGAGCAGTACTTC,CASSYSRDEQYF,12,TRBJ2-7,.,TRBV6-2/TRBV6-3,.
TGTGCCAGCAGTGTTAGCGGGCCAAACACCGGGGAGCTGTTTTTT,CASSVSGPNTGELFF,15,TRBJ2-2,TRBD2,TRBV2,.
TGCAGCGTTGGCCCGGACAGAGACAATGAGCAGTTCTTC,CSVGPDRDNEQFF,13,TRBJ2-1,.,TRBV29-1,.
TGCGCCAGCAGCTTGGGACAGGACGAGCAGTACTTC,CASSLGQDEQYF,12,TRBJ2-7,.,TRBV5-1,.
TGTGCCAGTAGTCGCCCGGGACAGGGCATTGGGAGCACCGGGGAGCTGTTTTTT,CASSRPGQGIGSTGELFF,18,TRBJ2-2,TRBD1,TRBV19,.
TGTGCCAGCAGTTACCGACAGGGGGTCGACAATGAGCAGTTCTTC,CASSYRQGVDNEQFF,15,TRBJ2-1,TRBD1,TRBV6-6,.
TGTGCCAGTAGTATAGATCGACAGGGAGCCGGGGAGCTGTTTTTT,CASSIDRQGAGELFF,15,TRBJ2-2,TRBD1,TRBV19,.
TGTGCCAGCAGTTCGACAGGGACGGTAGATGAAAAACTGTTTTTT,CASSSTGTVDEKLFF,15,TRBJ1-4,TRBD1,TRBV28,.
TGTGCCAGCAGTTTACAGCGGACTATCCTCCCCTCCTACGAGCAGTACTTC,CASSLQRTILPSYEQYF,17,TRBJ2-7,.,TRBV27,.
TGTGCCAGCAGTTCCCCGACACTCTCTGGAAACACCATATATTTT,CASSSPTLSGNTIYF,15,TRBJ1-3,.,TRBV28,.
TGCAGCGTTGAAGATGTAGGACAGAACTATGGCTACACCTTC,CSVEDVGQNYGYTF,14,TRBJ1-2,.,TRBV29-1,once